This T cell receptor (beta chain) emerged from a study of blood T cell repertoires in COVID-19. The CDR3 extends over 14 amino acids. Germline CDR1 and CDR2: SGHAT and FQDESV (reference sequence). Between the trimmed V and J ends, which lost 6 bases and 6 bases, there was a span of 16 bases. Clones were read by immunoSEQ multiplex PCR, and TCRdb kept only the in-frame ones, dropping some. This sample has about 410,000 clones, with 89% found just once. The V gene is TRBV11-1, the J gene TRBJ2-3, with D perhaps matching TRBD2 (6 bases). The sequenced sample was peripheral blood. This receptor was identified in a woman aged 40 to 50 with COVID-19, enrolled during active disease. The CDR3 is CASSQRVFWDTQYF. The CDR3 coding sequence is TGTGCCAGCAGTCAGCGGGTTTTTTGGGATACGCAGTATTTT.